The T cell receptor beta chain described here comes from a study of blood T cell repertoires in COVID-19. Produced via immunoSEQ multiplex PCR; TCRdb's table is partial and in-frame only. The repertoire holds a few hundred thousand clones, roughly 80% seen once, with about 3.4% in the top ten. This clonotype originated in a man aged 45-65 years who had recovered from COVID-19. The sample comprised PBMCs or T cells enriched from blood (not recorded which).

This CDR3 is CASSRTGSYEQYF. In nucleotides, the CDR3 is TGTGCCAGCTCACGCACAGGTTCCTACGAGCAGTACTTC. The chain carries TRBV18 and TRBJ2-7; tentatively, D is TRBD1 (5 bases). With 4 bases removed from V and 1 base from J, the gap between germline ends came to 8 bases. CDR3 size: 13 residues. Germline CDR1 is KGHSH and CDR2 is LQKENI.